These 15 T cell receptor beta chains originate from one sample sequenced in a study of beta chain features in type 1 diabetes. Sequencing targeted expressed TCRB transcripts, as all isolated RNA had been reverse transcribed. Produced via immunoSEQ multiplex PCR; TCRdb's table is partial and in-frame only. The table records around 240,000 clones, around 68% of them present only once. The sequenced sample consisted of naive CD4+ T cells from blood. These receptors were collected from a young man in good health.

This clone was recorded once. V and J are TRBV7-9 and TRBJ2-7; unclear D gene. The CDR3 has 15 amino acids. CDR1 is SEHNR, CDR2 FQNEAQ, per germline (reference sequence). V was clipped by 1 base and J by 1 base, with 11 bases between them. The CDR3 here is CASSLVKSPSYEQYF. The CDR3 region has the DNA TGTGCCAGCAGCTTAGTGAAGAGCCCTTCCTACGAGCAGTACTTC.

V gene TRBV28 combines with J gene TRBJ2-3; tentatively, D is TRBD2 (6 bases). V was cut by 5 bases and J by 6 bases, with 9 bases left in between. This CDR3 region has 12 residues. The V gene's germline CDR1 is MDHEN and CDR2 SYDVKM. CDR3 protein: CASSGTGDTQYF. CDR3 sequence (DNA): TGTGCCAGCAGTGGGACTGGGGATACGCAGTATTTT.

This rearrangement joins TRBV7-2 to TRBJ2-5, with D perhaps being TRBD1 or TRBD2 (5 bases each). Germline V gives CDR1 SGHTA, CDR2 FQGNSA. The CDR3 loop spans 13 amino acids. V was pared by 5 bases and J by 5 bases, with 12 bases between. CDR3 nucleotide sequence: TGTGCCAGCAGCCTGGGACGGCGGGAGACCCAGTACTTC. Its translation is CASSLGRRETQYF. The whole variable domain, filled in from reference TRBV7-2 and TRBJ2-5, reads GAGVSQSPSNKVTEKGKDVELRCDPISGHTALYWYRQSLGQGLEFLIYFQGNSAPDKSGLPSDRFSAERTGGSVSTLTIQRTQQEDSAVYLCASSLGRRETQYFGPGTRLLVL.

This chain joins TRBV18 and TRBJ1-1; no clear D. Deletions cut 3 bases from V and 11 bases from J, with 13 bases between. In germline, CDR1 is KGHSH, CDR2 LQKENI. The CDR3 loop spans 12 amino acids. The CDR3 region has the DNA TGTGCCAGCTCACCCGATGAGGTATGGGCTTTCTTT. It codes for CASSPDEVWAFF.

The V and J genes are TRBV7-8 and TRBJ2-3, with D perhaps TRBD2 (5 bases). Trimming removed 1 base from V and 0 bases from J, with 11 bases in between. The CDR3 runs to 16 residues. Per the germline V gene, CDR1 is SGHVS and CDR2 is FQNEAQ. This CDR3 is CASSLVWTGSTDTQYF. The CDR3 DNA reads as TGTGCCAGCAGCTTAGTGTGGACGGGGAGCACAGATACGCAGTATTTT.

V usage is TRBV4-3 and J usage is TRBJ2-6; 7 bases line up with TRBD1. Germline CDR1 and CDR2: LGHNA and YSLEER. V was pared by 4 bases and J by 2 bases, with 8 bases of the junction left unmatched. This CDR3 contains 17 residues. CDR3 sequence reads: CASSPTVGTAGANVLTF. CDR3 nucleotide sequence: TGCGCCAGCAGCCCTACAGTAGGGACAGCTGGGGCCAACGTCCTGACTTTC.

The chain uses TRBV7-2 and TRBJ2-4, with D maybe TRBD1 (6 bases). There are 13 residues in the CDR3. Trimming pared 5 bases from V and 5 bases from J, leaving 10 bases between. CDR1 and CDR2 from the germline V gene are SGHTA and FQGNSA. As DNA, the CDR3 is TGTGCCAGCAGCCGAGCAGGGGAAAACATTCAGTACTTC. As protein: CASSRAGENIQYF.

The chain joins TRBV4-3 to TRBJ2-5; D unclear. This CDR3 region has 13 residues. Deletions cut 0 bases from V and 2 bases from J, with 4 bases between. Germline loops: CDR1 LGHNA, CDR2 YSLEER. CDR3 DNA sequence: TGCGCCAGCAGCCAAGACAGGCAAGAGACCCAGTACTTC. Translation gives CASSQDRQETQYF.

This clone came up a few times. This chain joins TRBV4-1 and TRBJ2-2; 8 bases align to TRBD1. The length of the CDR3 is 16 residues. CDR1 is MGHRA and CDR2 is YSYEKL in the germline V gene. V shed 4 bases, J shed 0 bases, and the junction held 4 bases outside the gene matches. CDR3 in amino acids: CASSPRTGPNTGELFF. The CDR3 region has the DNA TGCGCCAGCAGCCCTAGGACAGGGCCGAACACCGGGGAGCTGTTTTTT.

This chain links TRBV12-5 with TRBJ2-1; unclear D gene. Trimming left V 1 base short and J 7 bases short, with 5 bases between. The CDR3 spans 12 residues. CDR1 is LGHNT, CDR2 FRNRAP, per germline. The CDR3 sequence is CASGLAGNEQFF. The CDR3 coding sequence is TGTGCTAGTGGTTTGGCCGGGAATGAGCAGTTCTTC.

This clone appeared a few times. The chain is built from TRBV9 and TRBJ1-2; D remains ambiguous. The V gene's germline CDR1 is SGDLS and CDR2 YYNGEE. The V end lost 4 bases, the J end lost 6 bases, and 13 bases lay between the germline ends. CDR3 length: 13 amino acids. The CDR3: CASSLGLKDGYTF. CDR3 DNA sequence: TGTGCCAGCAGCCTCGGACTTAAGGATGGCTACACCTTC.

The chain recombines TRBV29-1 with TRBJ2-3; D remains unclear. This CDR3 contains 12 residues. Germline V CDR1 and CDR2: SQVTM, ANQGSEA. Deletions cut 6 bases from V and 5 bases from J, with 12 bases between. CDR3 nucleotide sequence: TGCAGCGTCGACGTTTTTAGAGATACGCAGTATTTT. Encoded protein: CSVDVFRDTQYF.

V usage is TRBV28 and J usage is TRBJ2-7, with 12 positions matching TRBD2. CDR3 length: 14 amino acids. Trimming cost V 6 bases and J 4 bases; bases outside gene matches: 4. Germline V lookup: CDR1 MDHEN, CDR2 SYDVKM. In nucleotides, the CDR3 is TGTGCCAGCAGGGTTGGACTAGCGGGATACGAGCAGTACTTC. It encodes CASRVGLAGYEQYF.

To note about this clone: Sequence at one end of the junction differs from germline and may be a read error. This chain connects TRBV7-2 to TRBJ2-3; D unresolved. Germline assignment: CDR1 SGHTA and CDR2 FQGNSA. The CDR3 sequence is 12 residues long. CDR3 loop: CASSSGTYTQYF. The CDR3 nucleotides read TGTGCCAGCAGCTCCGGCACATATACGCAGTATTTT. Filled out from reference TRBV7-2 and TRBJ2-3, the complete variable domain reads GAGVSQSPSNKVTEKGKDVELRCDPISGHTALYWYRQSLGQGLEFLIYFQGNSAPDKSGLPSDRFSAERTGGSVSTLTIQRTQQEDSAVYLCASSSGTYTQYFGPGTRLTVL.

V is TRBV18 and J is TRBJ2-5, with D maybe TRBD1 (6 bases). Germline V gene data show CDR1 as KGHSH and CDR2 as LQKENI. V lost 2 bases, J lost 5 bases, and 12 bases lay in between. The CDR3 is 14 amino acids. The CDR3 loop reads CASSPRVQGETQYF. CDR3 sequence (DNA): TGTGCCAGCTCACCAAGGGTTCAGGGGGAGACCCAGTACTTC.